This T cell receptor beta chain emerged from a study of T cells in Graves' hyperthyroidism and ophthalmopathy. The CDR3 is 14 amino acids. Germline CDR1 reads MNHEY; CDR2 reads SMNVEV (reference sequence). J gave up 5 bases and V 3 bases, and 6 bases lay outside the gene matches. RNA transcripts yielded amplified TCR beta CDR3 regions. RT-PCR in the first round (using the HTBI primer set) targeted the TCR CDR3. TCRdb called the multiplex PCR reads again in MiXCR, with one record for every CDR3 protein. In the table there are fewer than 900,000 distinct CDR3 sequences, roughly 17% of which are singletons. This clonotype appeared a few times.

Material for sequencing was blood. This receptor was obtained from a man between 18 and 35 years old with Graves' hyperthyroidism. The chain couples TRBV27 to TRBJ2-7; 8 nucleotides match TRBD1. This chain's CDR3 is CASSFGRGPNEQYF. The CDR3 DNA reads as TGTGCCAGCAGTTTCGGCAGGGGGCCAAACGAGCAGTACTTC.